This entry describes one TCR beta chain. The antigen remains unidentified. The CDR3 runs 13 residues. J gave up 2 bases and V 6 bases, and 5 bases lay outside the gene matches. CDR1 SQVTM and CDR2 ANQGSEA come from the germline V gene. The data originate from a study of Ad26.COV2.S vaccination and SARS-CoV-2 variants. The sample's treatment: 15 to 20 received Ad26.COV2.S at low or high dose, single or two shots; roughly five received placebo; per-sample allocation not given. Sampling took place 63 days after the first vaccine or placebo injection. Study outcomes and limitations: Analytic work on TCR breadth and depth might have understated the full extent of total T cell responses.

Repertoires were generated with immunoSEQ multiplex PCR, while TCRdb's copy carries only in-frame clones and drops some. Of 450,000 to 550,000 clones listed, about 89% are singletons. This receptor was taken from a person aged 18 to 65 who received the Ad26.COV2.S COVID-19 vaccine or a placebo. The chain couples TRBV29-1 to TRBJ1-2; 8 nucleotides align to TRBD1. Source: peripheral blood, taken in a trial of Ad26.COV2.S vaccine versus placebo. CDR3 amino acids: CSVEDRENYGYTF. As DNA, the CDR3 is TGCAGCGTGGAGGACAGGGAAAACTATGGCTACACCTTC.